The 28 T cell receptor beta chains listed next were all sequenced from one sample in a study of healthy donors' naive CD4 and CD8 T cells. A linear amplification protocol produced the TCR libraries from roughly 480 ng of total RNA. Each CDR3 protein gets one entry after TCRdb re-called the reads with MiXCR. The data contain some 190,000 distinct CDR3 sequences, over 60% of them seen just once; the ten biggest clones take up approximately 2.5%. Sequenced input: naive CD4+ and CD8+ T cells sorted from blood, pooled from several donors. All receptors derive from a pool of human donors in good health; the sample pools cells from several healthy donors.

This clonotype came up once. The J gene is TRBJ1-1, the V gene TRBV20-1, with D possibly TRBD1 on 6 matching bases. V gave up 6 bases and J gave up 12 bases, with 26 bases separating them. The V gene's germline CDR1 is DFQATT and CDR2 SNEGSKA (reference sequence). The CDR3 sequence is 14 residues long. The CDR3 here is CSAVGKLGTWITFF. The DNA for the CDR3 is TGCAGTGCAGTGGGGAAGCTGGGGACATGGATAACTTTCTTT.

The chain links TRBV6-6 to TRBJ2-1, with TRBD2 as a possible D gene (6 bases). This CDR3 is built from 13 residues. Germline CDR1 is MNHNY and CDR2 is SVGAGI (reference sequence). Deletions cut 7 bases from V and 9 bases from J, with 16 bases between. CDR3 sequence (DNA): TGTGCCAGCACGAGGACTACCTCCGGTGAGCAGTTCTTC. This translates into CASTRTTSGEQFF.

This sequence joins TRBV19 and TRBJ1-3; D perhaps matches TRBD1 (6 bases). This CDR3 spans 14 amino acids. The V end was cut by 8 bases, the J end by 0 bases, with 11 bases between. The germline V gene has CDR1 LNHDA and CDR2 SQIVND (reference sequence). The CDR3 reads CASEGDTSGNTIYF. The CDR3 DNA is TGTGCCAGTGAAGGGGACACCTCTGGAAACACCATATATTTT.

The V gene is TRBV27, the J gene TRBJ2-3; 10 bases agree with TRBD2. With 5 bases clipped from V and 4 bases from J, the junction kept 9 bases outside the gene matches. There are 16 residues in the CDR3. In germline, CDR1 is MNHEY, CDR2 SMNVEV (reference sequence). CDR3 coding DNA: TGTGCCAGCAGTCCTAGCGGGAGAGGGACTTCAGATACGCAGTATTTT. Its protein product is CASSPSGRGTSDTQYF.

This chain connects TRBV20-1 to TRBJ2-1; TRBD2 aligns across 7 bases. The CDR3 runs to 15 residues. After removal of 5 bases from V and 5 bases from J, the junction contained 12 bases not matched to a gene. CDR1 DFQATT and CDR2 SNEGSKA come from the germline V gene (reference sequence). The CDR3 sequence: CSAPRPFGTNNEQFF. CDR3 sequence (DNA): TGCAGTGCTCCCCGCCCTTTCGGGACTAACAATGAGCAGTTCTTC.

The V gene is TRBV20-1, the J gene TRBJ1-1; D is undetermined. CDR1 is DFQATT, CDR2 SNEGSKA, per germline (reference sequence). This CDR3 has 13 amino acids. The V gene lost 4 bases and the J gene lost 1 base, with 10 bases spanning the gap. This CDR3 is CSATTLRNTEAFF. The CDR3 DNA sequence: TGCAGTGCTACCACTCTCAGGAACACTGAAGCTTTCTTT.

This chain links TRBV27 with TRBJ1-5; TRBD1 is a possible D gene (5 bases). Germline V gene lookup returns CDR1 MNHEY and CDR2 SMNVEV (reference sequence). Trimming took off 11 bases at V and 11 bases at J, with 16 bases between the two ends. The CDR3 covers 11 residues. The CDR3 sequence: CAVGSQQAQHF. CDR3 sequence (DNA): TGTGCCGTAGGGAGTCAACAGGCCCAGCATTTT.

The CDR3 DNA follows: TGTGCCAGTGTTGGGGGGACAATCCACGAGCAGTACTTC. It is translated as CASVGGTIHEQYF. The chain is built from TRBV5-6 and TRBJ2-7; possibly TRBD1 or TRBD2 for D (6 bases each). CDR1 SGHDT and CDR2 YYEEEE come from the germline V gene. V lost 8 bases and J lost 5, with 17 bases in between. The CDR3 is 13 amino acids.

The CDR3 region has the DNA TGTGCCAGCAGTCTCTCGGATATCCCTAATCAGCCCCAGCATTTT. As protein: CASSLSDIPNQPQHF. The V gene is TRBV12-3 or TRBV12-4, the J gene TRBJ1-5, with D unclear. CDR3 length: 15 amino acids. Trimming pared 5 bases from V and 4 bases from J, leaving 15 bases between.

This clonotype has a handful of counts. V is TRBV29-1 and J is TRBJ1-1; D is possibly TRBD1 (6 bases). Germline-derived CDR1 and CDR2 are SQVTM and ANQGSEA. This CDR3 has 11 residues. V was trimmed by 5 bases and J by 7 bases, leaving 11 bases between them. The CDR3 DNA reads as TGCAGCGTTATAGGGGGAGGTGAAGCTTTCTTT. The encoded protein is CSVIGGGEAFF.

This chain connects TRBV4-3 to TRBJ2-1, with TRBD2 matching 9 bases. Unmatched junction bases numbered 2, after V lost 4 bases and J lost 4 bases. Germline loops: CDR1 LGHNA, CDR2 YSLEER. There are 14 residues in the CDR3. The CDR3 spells CASSPTSGYNEQFF. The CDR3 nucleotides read TGCGCCAGCAGCCCGACTAGCGGTTACAATGAGCAGTTCTTC.

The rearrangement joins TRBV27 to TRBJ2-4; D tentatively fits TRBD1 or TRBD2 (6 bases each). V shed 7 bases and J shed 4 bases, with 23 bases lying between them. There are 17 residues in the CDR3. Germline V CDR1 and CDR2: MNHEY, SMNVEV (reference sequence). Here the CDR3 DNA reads TGTGCCAGCATGGGACTCCCACAGGGCCTCGGGAAAAACATTCAGTACTTC. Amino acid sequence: CASMGLPQGLGKNIQYF.

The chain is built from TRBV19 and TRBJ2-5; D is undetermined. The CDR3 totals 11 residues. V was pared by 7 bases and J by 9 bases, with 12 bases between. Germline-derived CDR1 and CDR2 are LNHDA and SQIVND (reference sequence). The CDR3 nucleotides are TGTGCCAGTACTGACGGTCCGGCCCAGTACTTC. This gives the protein CASTDGPAQYF.

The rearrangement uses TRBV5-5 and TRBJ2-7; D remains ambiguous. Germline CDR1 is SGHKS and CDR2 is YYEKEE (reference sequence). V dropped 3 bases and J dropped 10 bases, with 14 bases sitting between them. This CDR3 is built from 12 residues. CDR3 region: CASSYSDSQQYF. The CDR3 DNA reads TGTGCCAGCAGCTATTCCGACTCACAACAGTACTTC.

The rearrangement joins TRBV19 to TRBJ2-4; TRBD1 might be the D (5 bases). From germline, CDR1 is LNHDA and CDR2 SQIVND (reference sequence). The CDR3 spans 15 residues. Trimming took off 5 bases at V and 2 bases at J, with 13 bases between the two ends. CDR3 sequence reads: CASSPDSPSKNIQYF. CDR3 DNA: TGTGCCAGTAGTCCTGACAGTCCCTCCAAAAACATTCAGTACTTC. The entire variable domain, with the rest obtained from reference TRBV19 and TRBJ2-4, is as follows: DGGITQSPKYLFRKEGQNVTLSCEQNLNHDAMYWYRQDPGQGLRLIYYSQIVNDFQKGDIAEGYSVSREKKESFPLTVTSAQKNPTAFYLCASSPDSPSKNIQYFGAGTRLSVL.

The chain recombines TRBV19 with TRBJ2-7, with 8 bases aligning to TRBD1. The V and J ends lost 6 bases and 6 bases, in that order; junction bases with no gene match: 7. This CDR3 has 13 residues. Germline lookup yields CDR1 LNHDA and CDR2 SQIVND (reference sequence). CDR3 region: CASSRPGGSEQYF. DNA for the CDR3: TGTGCCAGTAGCAGACCAGGGGGCTCCGAGCAGTACTTC.

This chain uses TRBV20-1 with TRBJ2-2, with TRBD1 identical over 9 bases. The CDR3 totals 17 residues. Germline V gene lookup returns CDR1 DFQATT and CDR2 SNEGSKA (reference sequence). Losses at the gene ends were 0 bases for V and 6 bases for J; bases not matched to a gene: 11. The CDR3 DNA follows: TGCAGTGCTAGAGAAACATGGCGGGACAGGGTTCCCGGGGAGCTGTTTTTT. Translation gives CSARETWRDRVPGELFF.

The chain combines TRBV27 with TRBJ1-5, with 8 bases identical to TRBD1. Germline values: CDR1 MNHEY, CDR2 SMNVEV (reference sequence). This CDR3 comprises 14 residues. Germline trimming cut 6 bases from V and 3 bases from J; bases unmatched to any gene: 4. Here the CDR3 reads CASSWQGANQPQHF. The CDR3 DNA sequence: TGTGCCAGCAGCTGGCAGGGGGCCAATCAGCCCCAGCATTTT.

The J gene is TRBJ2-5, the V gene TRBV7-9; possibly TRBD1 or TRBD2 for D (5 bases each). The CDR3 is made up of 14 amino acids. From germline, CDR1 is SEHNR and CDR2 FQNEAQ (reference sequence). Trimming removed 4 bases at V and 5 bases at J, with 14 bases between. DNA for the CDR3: TGTGCCAGCAGCTCGGGGCTACCGGGCGAGACCCAGTACTTC. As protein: CASSSGLPGETQYF.

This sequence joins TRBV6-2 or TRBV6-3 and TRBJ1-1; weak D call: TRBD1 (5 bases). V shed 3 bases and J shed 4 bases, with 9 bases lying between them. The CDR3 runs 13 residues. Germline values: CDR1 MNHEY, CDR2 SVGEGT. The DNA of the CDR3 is TGTGCCAGCAGTTATCGAGGGGTCACTGAAGCTTTCTTT. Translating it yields CASSYRGVTEAFF.

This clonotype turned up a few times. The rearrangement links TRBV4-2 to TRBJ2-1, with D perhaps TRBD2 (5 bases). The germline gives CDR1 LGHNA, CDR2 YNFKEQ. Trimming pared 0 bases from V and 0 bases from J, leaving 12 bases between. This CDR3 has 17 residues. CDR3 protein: CASSQEDVASSYNEQFF. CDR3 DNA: TGTGCCAGCAGCCAAGAAGATGTAGCGAGCTCCTACAATGAGCAGTTCTTC.

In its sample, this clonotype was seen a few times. CDR3: CSVGLAGVNEQFF. DNA of the CDR3: TGCAGCGTTGGGCTAGCGGGGGTCAATGAGCAGTTCTTC. The chain employs TRBV29-1 and TRBJ2-1; TRBD2 agrees at 10 bases. The length of the CDR3 is 13 residues. With 4 bases clipped from V and 6 bases from J, the junction kept 3 bases outside the gene matches. Germline lookup yields CDR1 SQVTM and CDR2 ANQGSEA.

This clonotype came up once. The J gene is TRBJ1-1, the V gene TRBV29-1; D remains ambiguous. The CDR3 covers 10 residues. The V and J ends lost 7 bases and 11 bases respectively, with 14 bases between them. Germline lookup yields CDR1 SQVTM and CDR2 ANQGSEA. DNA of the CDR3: TGCAGCGCCCGGGCCGGTTTCGCTTTCTTT. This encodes CSARAGFAFF. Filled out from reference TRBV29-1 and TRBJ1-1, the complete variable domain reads SAVISQKPSRDICQRGTSLTIQCQVDSQVTMMFWYRQQPGQSLTLIATANQGSEATYESGFVIDKFPISRPNLTFSTLTVSNMSPEDSSIYLCSARAGFAFFGQGTRLTVV.

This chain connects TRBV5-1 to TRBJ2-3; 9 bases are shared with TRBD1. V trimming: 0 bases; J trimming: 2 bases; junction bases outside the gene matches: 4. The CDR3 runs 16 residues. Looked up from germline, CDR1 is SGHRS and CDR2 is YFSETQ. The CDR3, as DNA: TGCGCCAGCAGCTTGGTGGGGACAGGGATCACAGATACGCAGTATTTT. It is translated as CASSLVGTGITDTQYF.

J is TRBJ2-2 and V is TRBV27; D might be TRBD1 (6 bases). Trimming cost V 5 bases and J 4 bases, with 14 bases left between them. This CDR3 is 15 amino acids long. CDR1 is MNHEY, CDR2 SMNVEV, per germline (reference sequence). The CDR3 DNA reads TGTGCCAGCAGTACTGGGGGCGCCGGCACCGGGGAGCTGTTTTTT. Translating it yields CASSTGGAGTGELFF.

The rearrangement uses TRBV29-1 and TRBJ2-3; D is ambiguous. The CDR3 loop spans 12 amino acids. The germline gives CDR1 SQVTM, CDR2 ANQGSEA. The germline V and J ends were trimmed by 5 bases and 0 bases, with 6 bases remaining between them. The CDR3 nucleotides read TGCAGCGTTCATGTCAGCACAGATACGCAGTATTTT. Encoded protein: CSVHVSTDTQYF.

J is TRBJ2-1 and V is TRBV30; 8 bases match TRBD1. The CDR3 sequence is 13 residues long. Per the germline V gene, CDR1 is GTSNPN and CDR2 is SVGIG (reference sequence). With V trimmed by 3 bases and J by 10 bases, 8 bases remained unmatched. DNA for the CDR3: TGTGCCTGGAGCGTACTCTGGACAGGGGAGCAGTTCTTC. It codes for CAWSVLWTGEQFF. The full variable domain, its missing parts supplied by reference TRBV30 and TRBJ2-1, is SQTIHQWPATLVQPVGSPLSLECTVEGTSNPNLYWYRQAAGRGLQLLFYSVGIGQISSEVPQNLSASRPQDRQFILSSKKLLLSDSGFYLCAWSVLWTGEQFFGPGTRLTVL.

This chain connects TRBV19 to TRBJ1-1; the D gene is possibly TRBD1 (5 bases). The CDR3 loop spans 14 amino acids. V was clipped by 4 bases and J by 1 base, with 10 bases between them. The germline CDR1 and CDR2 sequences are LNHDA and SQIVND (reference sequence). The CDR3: CASSRDLRNTEAFF. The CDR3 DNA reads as TGTGCCAGTAGTAGGGACCTCCGGAACACTGAAGCTTTCTTT.